This T cell receptor (beta chain) was recorded in a study of blood T cell repertoires in COVID-19. Enrollees, about 18 to 89 years old, lived in approximately 25 US areas. Participants' own reports of clinical history determined their cohort assignment. TCRdb's copy holds only in-frame clones and misses some; the assay was immunoSEQ multiplex PCR. The sample lists approximately 180,000 clones; roughly 89% were seen once. Germline V gene lookup returns CDR1 LNHDA and CDR2 SQIVND (reference sequence). CDR3 size: 14 residues. The V and J ends lost 5 bases and 5 bases, in that order; junction bases with no gene match: 6.

V gene TRBV19 combines with J gene TRBJ1-1; 9 bases are shared with TRBD1. Sequencing was performed on PBMCs or T cells enriched from blood (not recorded which). The receptor was isolated from a woman between 40 and 50 years old with acute COVID-19. CDR3 sequence: CASSPRTGVTEAFF. The DNA for the CDR3 is TGTGCCAGTAGTCCCCGGACAGGGGTAACTGAAGCTTTCTTT.